This T cell receptor (beta chain) was profiled in a study of OX40 agonist ivuxolimab in advanced cancers. Autoimmune disease history or systemic immunosuppression led to patients being barred. Data came from immunoSEQ multiplex PCR; TCRdb stores just in-frame clones and leaves some out. This table holds roughly 73,000 clones, roughly 84% found once. This TCR derives from an adult with an advanced solid tumor such as melanoma, head and neck, liver or kidney cancer. The sample here was CD4+ or CD8+ T cells sorted from blood, taken in a trial of the OX40 agonist ivuxolimab.

The CDR3 loop reads CASSSLGLAAYNEQFF. CDR3 DNA sequence: TGTGCCAGTAGTAGTTTGGGACTAGCGGCTTACAATGAGCAGTTCTTC. The gene calls are TRBV19 and TRBJ2-1; the match to TRBD2 covers 11 bases. Germline V gene sequence: CDR1 LNHDA, CDR2 SQIVND (reference sequence). The ends lost 4 bases at V and 4 bases at J; junction bases unmatched: 6. The CDR3 consists of 16 residues.